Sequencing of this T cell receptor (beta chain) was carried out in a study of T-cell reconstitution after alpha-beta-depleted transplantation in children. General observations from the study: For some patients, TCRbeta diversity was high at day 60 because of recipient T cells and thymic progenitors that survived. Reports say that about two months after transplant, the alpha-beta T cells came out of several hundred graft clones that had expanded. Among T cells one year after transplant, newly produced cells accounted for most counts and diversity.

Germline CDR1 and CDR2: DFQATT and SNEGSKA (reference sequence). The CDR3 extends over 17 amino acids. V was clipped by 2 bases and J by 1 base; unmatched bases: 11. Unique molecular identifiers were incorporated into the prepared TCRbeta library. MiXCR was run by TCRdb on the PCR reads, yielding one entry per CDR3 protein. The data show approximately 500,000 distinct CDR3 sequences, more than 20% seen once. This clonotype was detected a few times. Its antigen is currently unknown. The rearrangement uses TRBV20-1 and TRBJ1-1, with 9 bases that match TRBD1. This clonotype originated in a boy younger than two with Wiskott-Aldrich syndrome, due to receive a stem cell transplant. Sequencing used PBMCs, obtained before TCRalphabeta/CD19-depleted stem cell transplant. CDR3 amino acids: CSARRMWDRAWNTEAFF. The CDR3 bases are TGCAGTGCTAGAAGGATGTGGGACAGGGCGTGGAACACTGAAGCTTTCTTT.